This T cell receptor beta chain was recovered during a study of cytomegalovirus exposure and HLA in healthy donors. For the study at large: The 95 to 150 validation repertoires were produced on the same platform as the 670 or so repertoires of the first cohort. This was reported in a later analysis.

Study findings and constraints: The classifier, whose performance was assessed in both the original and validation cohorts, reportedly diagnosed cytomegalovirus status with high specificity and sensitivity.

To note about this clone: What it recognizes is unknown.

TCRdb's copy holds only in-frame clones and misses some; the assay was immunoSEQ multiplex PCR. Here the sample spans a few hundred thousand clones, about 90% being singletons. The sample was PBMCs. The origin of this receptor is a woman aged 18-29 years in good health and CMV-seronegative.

Written as DNA, the CDR3 is TGTGCCTGGGCCGGGGATACGCAGTATTTT. Its translation: CAWAGDTQYF. The chain couples TRBV30 to TRBJ2-3; D remains unclear. The germline V gene encodes CDR1 GTSNPN and CDR2 SVGIG (reference sequence). With 5 bases removed from V and 6 bases from J, the gap between germline ends came to 6 bases. The CDR3 is made up of 10 amino acids.